This T cell receptor beta chain was profiled in a study of control samples from healthy donors and cancer patients. Trimming pared 4 bases from V and 2 bases from J, leaving 12 bases between. The CDR3 spans 15 residues. The germline V gene has CDR1 SGHTA and CDR2 FQGNSA. TCRdb's copy holds only in-frame clones and misses some; the assay was immunoSEQ multiplex PCR. The repertoire consists of 200,000 to 250,000 clones, with over 90% occurring once and the leading ten covering around 1.5%. The sequenced sample was blood. The clonotype was recovered from a middle-aged man in good health. This chain joins TRBV7-2 and TRBJ1-3, with D possibly TRBD1 on 6 matching bases. The CDR3 here is CASSWDTGPGNTIYF. In nucleotides, the CDR3 is TGTGCCAGCAGCTGGGATACAGGGCCTGGAAACACCATATATTTT.